The 20 T cell receptor beta chains listed next were all sequenced from one sample in a study of T cells after yellow fever vaccination. TCRdb re-derived calls from the 5' RACE reads in MiXCR, one entry per CDR3 protein. The top ten clones hold roughly 3.5% of a sample with around 250,000 distinct CDR3 sequences, around 5.3% of them seen once. Here the sequenced sample was CD4+ T cells sorted from PBMCs, taken on the day of the yellow fever booster vaccination. All receptors derive from a man aged 18-30 years who received the YFV17D yellow fever vaccine.

V usage is TRBV2 and J usage is TRBJ2-6; 11 positions match TRBD1. In germline, CDR1 is SNHLY, CDR2 FYNNEI. CDR3 length equals 15 residues. The J segment lost 1 base and the V segment lost 10 bases, leaving 3 bases of the junction unmatched. CDR3: CATGQGASGANVLTF. CDR3 nucleotide sequence: TGTGCCACCGGACAGGGGGCATCTGGGGCCAACGTCCTGACTTTC.

This clonotype has only a few counts. The CDR3 reads CSKGQGLGNTIYF. In DNA form, the CDR3 reads TGCAGCAAAGGACAGGGCCTTGGCAACACCATATATTTT. V gene TRBV29-1 combines with J gene TRBJ1-3; TRBD1 aligns across 8 bases. Trimming cost V 8 bases and J 7 bases; bases outside gene matches: 10. CDR3 length: 13 residues. CDR1 SQVTM and CDR2 ANQGSEA come from the germline V gene.

The chain combines TRBV5-5 with TRBJ2-1; D unclear. V was pared by 0 bases and J by 2 bases, with 9 bases between. Germline V gene lookup returns CDR1 SGHKS and CDR2 YYEKEE (reference sequence). This CDR3 region has 15 residues. CDR3 loop: CASSLAPGAYNEQFF. The CDR3 DNA follows: TGTGCCAGCAGCTTGGCCCCGGGTGCCTACAATGAGCAGTTCTTC.

This clonotype was seen at least ten times. The V gene is TRBV19, the J gene TRBJ1-5; D gene unclear. Germline V lookup: CDR1 LNHDA, CDR2 SQIVND (reference sequence). The V end lost 4 bases, the J end lost 2 bases, and 12 bases lay between the germline ends. This CDR3 has 15 residues. CDR3 in amino acids: CASSTGVSGNQPQHF. CDR3 nucleotide sequence: TGTGCCAGTAGTACAGGAGTAAGCGGCAATCAGCCCCAGCATTTT.

V is TRBV7-2 and J is TRBJ1-2; 9 positions agree with TRBD1. Germline V gives CDR1 SGHTA, CDR2 FQGNSA. The V gene end was trimmed by 7 bases and the J gene end by 5 bases; junction bases not matched to a gene: 8. This CDR3 spans 14 amino acids. CDR3 nucleotides: TGTGCCAGCACGACCGACAGGGGGATTTATGGCTACACCTTC. It is translated as CASTTDRGIYGYTF.

The chain recombines TRBV7-9 with TRBJ2-2, with D tentatively TRBD1 (5 bases). The V and J ends lost 3 bases and 5 bases respectively, with 10 bases between them. CDR1 and CDR2 from the germline V gene are SEHNR and FQNEAQ (reference sequence). The CDR3 is 14 amino acids. CDR3 DNA sequence: TGTGCCAGCAGCTTGGCAGGGATTACCGGGGAGCTGTTTTTT. This translates into CASSLAGITGELFF.

This clonotype was detected a few times. The chain uses TRBV14 and TRBJ2-1; the D call may be TRBD1 or TRBD2 (5 bases each). V was trimmed by 1 base and J by 8 bases, leaving 15 bases between them. Germline CDR1 reads SGHDN; CDR2 reads FVKESK. The CDR3 runs 15 residues. CDR3 loop: CASSQVRGGRDEQFF. The DNA for the CDR3 is TGTGCCAGCAGCCAAGTACGTGGGGGAAGGGATGAGCAGTTCTTC.

This clonotype showed up just a few times. The chain combines TRBV18 with TRBJ1-2; a weak D match, TRBD1 (6 bases). This CDR3 is built from 13 residues. The germline V and J ends were trimmed by 1 base and 6 bases, with 9 bases remaining between them. Germline CDR1 reads KGHSH; CDR2 reads LQKENI. CDR3 sequence: CASSPQGEDGYTF. The CDR3 bases are TGTGCCAGCTCACCACAGGGGGAAGATGGCTACACCTTC.

The chain recombines TRBV10-3 with TRBJ1-1; D call uncertain. V dropped 3 bases and J dropped 0 bases, with 11 bases sitting between them. The germline gives CDR1 ENHRY, CDR2 SYGVKD. The CDR3 loop spans 15 amino acids. The chain's CDR3 is CAISDSRLMNTEAFF. CDR3 nucleotides: TGTGCCATCAGTGACAGCCGACTCATGAACACTGAAGCTTTCTTT.

The rearrangement links TRBV6-5 to TRBJ1-5; maybe TRBD1 (5 bases). V dropped 7 bases and J dropped 6 bases, with 19 bases sitting between them. Germline V gives CDR1 MNHEY, CDR2 SVGAGI. The CDR3 extends over 15 amino acids. The CDR3 here is CASTSRGEVGQPQHF. The CDR3 nucleotides are TGTGCCAGCACCTCCCGGGGGGAGGTGGGTCAGCCCCAGCATTTT.

CDR3 bases: TGTGCCACCAGTGATGCCGGGACAGCGAACACAGATACGCAGTATTTT. The encoded protein is CATSDAGTANTDTQYF. The chain employs TRBV24-1 and TRBJ2-3, with 7 bases fitting TRBD1. Germline trimming cut 3 bases from V and 2 bases from J; bases unmatched to any gene: 7. CDR3 size: 16 residues. Germline loops: CDR1 KGHDR, CDR2 SFDVKD.

The chain links TRBV5-1 to TRBJ1-1, with D possibly matching TRBD1 (5 bases). The CDR3 has 15 amino acids. V gave up 0 bases and J gave up 3 bases, with 12 bases separating them. Germline V gene sequence: CDR1 SGHRS, CDR2 YFSETQ. The chain's CDR3 is CASSLAGGVDTEAFF. CDR3 coding DNA: TGCGCCAGCAGCTTGGCTGGGGGGGTGGACACTGAAGCTTTCTTT.

This clonotype has just a few counts. This chain joins TRBV19 and TRBJ1-5, with D hard to call. CDR1 is LNHDA and CDR2 is SQIVND in the germline V gene (reference sequence). The CDR3 sequence is 14 residues long. The V end was cut by 7 bases, the J end by 2 bases, with 12 bases between. The CDR3 here is CASTNANGNQPQHF. The CDR3 coding sequence is TGTGCCAGTACCAACGCCAACGGCAATCAGCCCCAGCATTTT.

This clonotype was counted at least ten times. The rearrangement uses TRBV20-1 and TRBJ1-2, with D tentatively TRBD1 (6 bases). The CDR3 length is 15 residues. CDR1 and CDR2 (germline): DFQATT, SNEGSKA (reference sequence). Trimming shortened V by 1 base and J by 3 bases, and 15 bases separated the two germline ends. The CDR3 sequence: CSARGLGAMDYGYTF. The CDR3, as DNA: TGCAGTGCTAGAGGGTTGGGGGCCATGGACTATGGCTACACCTTC.

Ten or more counts support this clonotype. V and J are TRBV20-1 and TRBJ2-2; D is unclear. Germline V gives CDR1 DFQATT, CDR2 SNEGSKA (reference sequence). The CDR3 has 13 amino acids. Trimming pared 0 bases from V and 2 bases from J, leaving 4 bases between. CDR3: CSARESNTGELFF. The CDR3 DNA reads as TGCAGTGCTAGAGAGTCCAACACCGGGGAGCTGTTTTTT.

This clonotype has a handful of counts. V and J are TRBV10-3 and TRBJ1-1; D remains unclear. V lost 7 bases and J lost 3, with 21 bases in between. Per the germline V gene, CDR1 is ENHRY and CDR2 is SYGVKD. The CDR3 is 16 amino acids. DNA for the CDR3: TGTGCCATCAAGGAGGAGATCAGTTCGGGGTACACTGAAGCTTTCTTT. This gives the protein CAIKEEISSGYTEAFF.

In this sample, this clonotype turned up many times. DNA for the CDR3: TGTGCCAGCAGCCTGCTGAGAAACACTGAAGCTTTCTTT. As protein: CASSLLRNTEAFF. The chain has TRBV14 and TRBJ1-1; D unclear. V was cut by 4 bases and J by 2 bases, with 8 bases left in between. CDR3 length: 13 amino acids. Germline V gene data show CDR1 as SGHDN and CDR2 as FVKESK.

This rearrangement joins TRBV6-5 to TRBJ2-3, with D maybe TRBD2 (5 bases). This CDR3 has 14 residues. The germline gives CDR1 MNHEY, CDR2 SVGAGI. Trimming shortened V by 4 bases and J by 5 bases, and 13 bases separated the two germline ends. The DNA of the CDR3 is TGTGCCAGCAGTTTCGGCACTAGAAGAGATACGCAGTATTTT. Translation gives CASSFGTRRDTQYF.

The DNA of the CDR3 is TGTGCCAGCAGTTTCGCTATAGGCGGGGATACGCAGTATTTT. Translated, it gives CASSFAIGGDTQYF. The rearrangement joins TRBV12-3 or TRBV12-4 to TRBJ2-3, with a possible D match to TRBD2 (5 bases). This CDR3 comprises 14 residues. V lost 3 bases to trimming and J lost 6 bases, with 13 bases between them.

This clonotype was counted many times. The chain uses TRBV6-5 and TRBJ2-5; 9 bases are a match to TRBD2. CDR3 length: 17 amino acids. V lost 0 bases and J lost 2; bases outside the gene matches: 7. In germline, CDR1 is MNHEY, CDR2 SVGAGI. CDR3 loop: CASSYSRASGGQETQYF. In DNA, the CDR3 is TGTGCCAGCAGTTACTCGAGGGCCAGCGGGGGGCAAGAGACCCAGTACTTC.